The present entry profiles one TCR beta chain with its context. It lacks a known antigen. No per-base quality is available; no much larger clone lies one base away. This record belongs to a study of cytomegalovirus exposure and HLA in healthy donors (dated by TCRdb to the late 2010s). Regarding the study in general: According to a later analysis, one platform produced both the roughly 130 validation repertoires and the 666 repertoires of the first cohort. The study aimed to test whether signatures of past pathogen exposure could be identified by cataloging public T cell receptors. In addition to the first cohort of several hundred subjects, a separate validation cohort of some 120 different subjects was used. High-throughput TCR immunosequencing, statistical association of individual TCRs with disease status, and machine learning were combined to predict cytomegalovirus infection status.

What the work shows at the level of the full study, not this receptor alone: A total of fewer than 200 TCR beta chains were listed by the study as associated with cytomegalovirus. The classifier was reported to diagnose cytomegalovirus status with high specificity and sensitivity in both the original and validation cohorts. Subsequent analysis determined that TCRs grouped into clusters in the first cohort also showed a tendency toward co-occurrence across the 120 or so validation repertoires, and approximately 94% of cluster scores exceeded 0. A later analysis had no HLA typing for the validation cohort, so co-occurrence there was scored across all 130 or so repertoires. According to the authors, the approach could potentially be generalized to other disease states and immunological phenotypes. A few of the identified cytomegalovirus-associated TCR beta chains were confirmed in vitro to be specific for cytomegalovirus antigens. While some public TCRs were present in many individuals, most TCR sequences turned up only very rarely across donors.

Donors formed part of the validation cohort, which comprised 120 subjects and was distinct from the first cohort of 666 subjects. The library was obtained by the immunoSEQ multiplex PCR assay. On the authors' methods: A statistical classification framework was built to diagnose cytomegalovirus status from the catalog of TCR beta chain sequences. TCRdb took over this immuneACCESS table, retaining in-frame rearrangements with V and J assigned. Such tables are incomplete; in checked studies, under half of the missing clones stem from an unresolved V gene, and the remainder is unexplained. V, J and clone size are taken as reported in that table, and D and trimming were inferred from the DNA itself. The sample table holds some 310,000 clones, of which 88% were seen once. The top ten clonotypes cover around 0.88% of the sample. Sequenced input: PBMCs. The receptor comes from a man under 40 in good health and CMV-seronegative.

The nucleotide sequence reads TGTGCCAGCAGCTCAGGGCAGGGCTTGGCCTACGAGCAGTACTTC. Its protein is CASSSGQGLAYEQYF. The rearranged segments are TRBV7-7 and TRBJ2-7, and TRBD1 may be the D gene, going by 5 matching bases. The V and J ends are trimmed by 4 bases and 2 bases, leaving 15 bases between them. The germline V gene encodes CDR1 SSHAT and CDR2 FNYEAQ (reference sequence). The CDR3 contains 15 residues, cysteine and phenylalanine counted. The CDR3 DNA has 45 bases and is translated from base 1. When the CDR3 is completed using the reference TRBV7-7 and TRBJ2-7 genes on either side, the full variable domain is GAGVSQSPRYKVTKRGQDVTLRCDPISSHATLYWYQQALGQGPEFLTYFNYEAQPDKSGLPSDRFSAERPEGSISTLTIQRTEQRDSAMYRCASSSGQGLAYEQYFGPGTRLTVT.